One and the same sample provided the 29 T cell receptor beta chains below, sequenced in a study of T cells in Graves' hyperthyroidism and ophthalmopathy. Amplification of TCR beta CDR3 regions used RNA as the template. A set of HTBI primers served as the primers for a first-round RT-PCR of the TCR CDR3. From the multiplex PCR reads, TCRdb called clonotypes with MiXCR, one entry per CDR3 protein. The table lists fewer than 750,000 distinct CDR3 sequences, more than 14% of them singletons. Sequences were obtained from blood. All receptors derive from a woman aged 50 to 65 with Graves' ophthalmopathy.

This clonotype has a count of ten or more. This chain links TRBV20-1 with TRBJ2-7; the D gene is possibly TRBD2 (6 bases). V dropped 3 bases and J dropped 2 bases, with 20 bases sitting between them. This CDR3 is built from 16 residues. Looked up from germline, CDR1 is DFQATT and CDR2 is SNEGSKA (reference sequence). CDR3 loop: CSASPFGASVPYEQYF. In nucleotides, the CDR3 is TGCAGTGCTAGTCCCTTTGGTGCTAGCGTACCCTACGAGCAGTACTTC.

Concerning this clonotype itself: This may stem from a read error, because a much larger clone lies one nucleotide away. The chain combines TRBV4-2 with TRBJ2-7; D is unclear. The CDR3 runs 12 residues. CDR1 and CDR2 (germline): LGHNA, YNFKEQ. CDR3 loop: CASSQSPYGQYF. The CDR3 coding sequence is TGTGCCAGCAGCCAGTCACCCTACGGGCAGTACTTC.

This chain connects TRBV6-1 to TRBJ2-1, with 11 bases matching TRBD2. Germline V gene sequence: CDR1 MNHNS, CDR2 SASEGT. This CDR3 is 16 amino acids long. J gave up 5 bases and V 7 bases, and 10 bases lay outside the gene matches. Written as DNA, the CDR3 is TGTGCCAGCAACAACCTGGGACTAGCGGTAAACAATGAGCAGTTCTTC. Translation: CASNNLGLAVNNEQFF.

There are a few counts of this clonotype. This chain connects TRBV6-1 to TRBJ2-1; 9 bases map to TRBD2. The germline gives CDR1 MNHNS, CDR2 SASEGT. The V and J ends lost 7 bases and 8 bases, in that order; junction bases with no gene match: 6. This CDR3 is 13 amino acids long. This CDR3 reads CASNSGSIHEQFF. CDR3 nucleotide sequence: TGTGCCAGCAATAGCGGGAGTATCCATGAGCAGTTCTTC.

On this clonotype itself: Just one base apart from a much larger clone, this may be a read error. V gene TRBV6-2 or TRBV6-3 combines with J gene TRBJ2-1, with no clear D. Trimming pared 2 bases from V and 5 bases from J, leaving 7 bases between. This CDR3 has 13 residues. The germline V gene encodes CDR1 MNHEY and CDR2 SVGEGT. CDR3 loop: CASSYVADNEQFF. The CDR3 nucleotides are TGTGCCAGCAGTTACGTCGCAGACAATGAGCAGTTCTTC.

This clonotype was seen repeatedly, ten times or more. The V and J genes are TRBV6-2 or TRBV6-3 and TRBJ2-1; TRBD2 matches 11 bases. This CDR3 is 15 amino acids long. Germline-derived CDR1 and CDR2 are MNHEY and SVGEGT. Trimming removed 6 bases from V and 4 bases from J; junction bases left unmatched: 5. DNA for the CDR3: TGTGCCAGCAGACATAGCGGGAGGGGGTACAATGAGCAGTTCTTC. Amino acids: CASRHSGRGYNEQFF.

This clonotype was detected many times. V is TRBV7-2 and J is TRBJ2-3, with TRBD2 matching over 14 bases. The CDR3 has 16 residues. CDR1 and CDR2 (germline): SGHTA, FQGNSA. V was pared by 3 bases and J by 5 bases, with 4 bases of the junction left unmatched. CDR3 coding DNA: TGTGCCAGCAGCTTGCGACTAGCGGGAGGGCGAGATACGCAGTATTTT. It yields the protein CASSLRLAGGRDTQYF.

The chain employs TRBV27 and TRBJ2-2, with TRBD2 matching over 13 bases. There are 15 residues in the CDR3. Germline CDR1 is MNHEY and CDR2 is SMNVEV (reference sequence). Losses at the gene ends were 4 bases for V and 6 bases for J; bases not matched to a gene: 2. The CDR3 DNA follows: TGTGCCAGCAGTTGGACTAGCGGGAGACCCGGGGAGCTGTTTTTT. Translation gives CASSWTSGRPGELFF.

Here the CDR3 reads CASTRAGSSYNEQFF. CDR3 coding DNA: TGTGCCAGCACCCGAGCGGGAAGCTCCTACAATGAGCAGTTCTTC. The rearrangement links TRBV28 to TRBJ2-1; 7 bases line up with TRBD2. CDR1 is MDHEN, CDR2 SYDVKM, per germline. The CDR3 runs to 15 residues. V was clipped by 7 bases and J by 0 bases; unmatched bases: 6.

This clonotype was counted between two and nine times. The V call is TRBV27, the J call TRBJ2-1, with 7 bases lining up with TRBD1. Germline loops: CDR1 MNHEY, CDR2 SMNVEV (reference sequence). Germline trimming cut 7 bases from V and 2 bases from J; bases unmatched to any gene: 8. The CDR3 extends over 15 amino acids. CDR3 sequence: CASIDRVGAYNEQFF. The DNA for the CDR3 is TGTGCCAGCATAGACAGGGTCGGAGCCTACAATGAGCAGTTCTTC.

The V call is TRBV5-1, the J call TRBJ2-1, with D maybe TRBD2 (5 bases). V gave up 1 base and J gave up 0 bases, with 8 bases separating them. The CDR3 is made up of 15 amino acids. Germline V gene data show CDR1 as SGHRS and CDR2 as YFSETQ. CDR3 sequence (DNA): TGCGCCAGCAGCTTGATGGGGAGCTCCTACAATGAGCAGTTCTTC. It specifies CASSLMGSSYNEQFF.

There are many counts of this clonotype. V is TRBV20-1 and J is TRBJ2-1, with 8 positions matching TRBD1. This CDR3 region has 14 residues. Germline V gene data show CDR1 as DFQATT and CDR2 as SNEGSKA (reference sequence). The CDR3 nucleotides read TGCAGGGTTGGACAGGGCTTCTTTTTGGATGAGCAGTTCTTC. This encodes CRVGQGFFLDEQFF.

This chain uses TRBV15 with TRBJ2-2, with D uncertain. Per the germline V gene, CDR1 is LNHNV and CDR2 is YYDKDF (reference sequence). With 2 bases removed from V and 13 bases from J, the gap between germline ends came to 14 bases. The CDR3 covers 13 residues. In DNA form, the CDR3 reads TGTGCCACCAGCAGAACCACGGCCGAAGCGCTGTTTTTT. Encoded protein: CATSRTTAEALFF.

In this sample, this clonotype turned up many times. The V and J genes are TRBV6-1 and TRBJ2-7; the D gene is possibly TRBD2 (6 bases). This CDR3 is built from 13 residues. V gave up 6 bases and J gave up 2 bases, with 11 bases separating them. CDR1 MNHNS and CDR2 SASEGT come from the germline V gene. CDR3 in amino acids: CASSVEGPYEQYF. DNA of the CDR3: TGTGCCAGCAGCGTGGAGGGCCCCTACGAGCAGTACTTC.

V gene TRBV20-1 combines with J gene TRBJ2-3; D is unresolved. The CDR3 is 14 amino acids. Trimming left V 2 bases short and J 0 bases short, with 9 bases between. Germline CDR1 DFQATT, CDR2 SNEGSKA (reference sequence). The CDR3 sequence is CSARRLGSTDTQYF. CDR3 bases: TGCAGTGCTAGACGTCTGGGGAGCACAGATACGCAGTATTTT.

The chain links TRBV9 to TRBJ2-5; 7 nucleotides line up with TRBD2. CDR1 SGDLS and CDR2 YYNGEE come from the germline V gene. Trimming took 4 bases from V and 1 from J; bases not matched to a gene: 7. The CDR3 is made up of 15 amino acids. The CDR3 DNA is TGTGCCAGCAGCCACCCAGGGACTACCCAAGAGACCCAGTACTTC. Amino acids: CASSHPGTTQETQYF.

The chain recombines TRBV5-1 with TRBJ2-3, with TRBD2 matching 13 bases. CDR3 size: 16 residues. Germline V gene lookup returns CDR1 SGHRS and CDR2 YFSETQ. The V and J ends lost 3 bases and 3 bases, in that order; junction bases with no gene match: 4. The chain's CDR3 is CASSSGLAGETDTQYF. The CDR3 nucleotides read TGCGCCAGCAGCTCAGGACTAGCGGGAGAGACAGATACGCAGTATTTT.

This clonotype was detected ten times or more. V gene TRBV28 combines with J gene TRBJ2-7, with TRBD2 matching over 7 bases. Trimming removed 6 bases from V and 6 bases from J; junction bases left unmatched: 14. Per the germline V gene, CDR1 is MDHEN and CDR2 is SYDVKM. CDR3 length: 15 residues. The CDR3, as DNA: TGTGCCAGCAGCCGCAGGTCCGCGGGAGTCCCCGAGCAGTACTTC. It specifies CASSRRSAGVPEQYF.

As to this clonotype: A much larger clone differs by one base, so this may be a read error. J is TRBJ2-7 and V is TRBV2; D unclear. The CDR3 length is 14 residues. Deletions cut 3 bases from V and 9 bases from J, with 18 bases between. The V gene's germline CDR1 is SNHLY and CDR2 FYNNEI. The CDR3 region has the DNA TGTGCCAGCAGTGAGATTGCAGGTTTAGTCGGGCAGTACTTC. Amino acid sequence: CASSEIAGLVGQYF.

The sample holds a few counts of this clonotype. The CDR3 sequence is CASSQEYTSSYEQYF. DNA of the CDR3: TGCGCCAGCAGCCAAGAGTACACGAGCTCCTACGAGCAGTACTTC. The chain carries TRBV4-1 and TRBJ2-7; no reliable D call. Germline lookup yields CDR1 MGHRA and CDR2 YSYEKL. Trimming removed 0 bases from V and 0 bases from J, with 9 bases in between. The CDR3 is made up of 15 amino acids.

This clonotype was counted many times. The chain links TRBV5-1 to TRBJ1-1, with D maybe TRBD1 (6 bases). In germline, CDR1 is SGHRS, CDR2 YFSETQ. This CDR3 is built from 15 residues. Trimming cost V 5 bases and J 3 bases, with 17 bases left between them. This chain's CDR3 is CASRRGGREDTEAFF. As DNA, the CDR3 is TGCGCCAGCAGGAGGGGGGGCAGGGAGGACACTGAAGCTTTCTTT.

The V gene is TRBV28, the J gene TRBJ2-5; 12 bases fit TRBD1. Losses at the gene ends were 5 bases for V and 5 bases for J; bases not matched to a gene: 6. This CDR3 has 15 amino acids. The germline V gene has CDR1 MDHEN and CDR2 SYDVKM. In DNA, the CDR3 is TGTGCCAGCAGTCCGGGACAGGGGGCGAGTGAGACCCAGTACTTC. Protein sequence: CASSPGQGASETQYF.

This clonotype came up a few times. V and J are TRBV7-8 and TRBJ1-5; possibly TRBD1 for D (6 bases). Germline CDR1 is SGHVS and CDR2 is FQNEAQ. The CDR3 is made up of 17 amino acids. V was shortened by 1 base and J by 0 bases, with 13 bases between the two germline ends. DNA for the CDR3: TGTGCCAGCAGCTTAGTTCCACAGGGATATAGCAATCAGCCCCAGCATTTT. This encodes CASSLVPQGYSNQPQHF.

In this sample, this clonotype turned up many times. The chain employs TRBV12-3 or TRBV12-4 and TRBJ2-3, with 11 positions matching TRBD2. V was pared by 4 bases and J by 7 bases, with 13 bases of the junction left unmatched. The CDR3 totals 17 residues. CDR3 amino acids: CASSWLAGGVIPNTQYF. The DNA of the CDR3 is TGTGCCAGCAGTTGGCTAGCGGGAGGTGTGATCCCAAATACGCAGTATTTT.

The sample holds many counts of this clonotype. This sequence joins TRBV2 and TRBJ1-1; no firm D call. The germline gives CDR1 SNHLY, CDR2 FYNNEI. Trimming stripped 7 bases from V and 0 bases from J, with 21 bases between. This CDR3 is 17 amino acids long. The CDR3 sequence is CASISGRTALLNTEAFF. The CDR3, as DNA: TGTGCCAGCATCAGTGGTCGGACGGCGCTACTGAACACTGAAGCTTTCTTT.

The CDR3 loop reads CASSYDDRANSPLHF. In DNA, the CDR3 is TGTGCCAGCAGTTATGACGACAGGGCAAATTCACCCCTCCACTTT. V is TRBV6-5 and J is TRBJ1-6; 7 bases fit TRBD1. V was clipped by 3 bases and J by 7 bases; unmatched bases: 6. The germline V gene encodes CDR1 MNHEY and CDR2 SVGAGI. This CDR3 has 15 residues.

The rearrangement links TRBV27 to TRBJ2-5, with TRBD2 matching over 7 bases. V was clipped by 5 bases and J by 7 bases; unmatched bases: 4. Germline CDR1 reads MNHEY; CDR2 reads SMNVEV (reference sequence). The CDR3 has 12 residues. Here the CDR3 DNA reads TGTGCCAGCAGTCCCTGGGGGGGGACCCAGTACTTC. Translation: CASSPWGGTQYF.

The J gene is TRBJ2-1, the V gene TRBV10-3; 10 nucleotides agree with TRBD2. Germline V gives CDR1 ENHRY, CDR2 SYGVKD. V lost 6 bases to trimming and J lost 10 bases; unmatched junction nucleotides: 3. CDR3 length: 12 amino acids. Written as DNA, the CDR3 is TGTGCCATCAGGCTAGCGGGAGCCGAGCAGTTCTTC. This sequence encodes CAIRLAGAEQFF.

This clonotype occurred a few times. This may arise from a read error, as a much more abundant clone is one base away. The DNA of the CDR3 is TGTGCCAGCAGCCGACGCCGACAGGGCAACACTGAAGCTTTCTTT. This encodes CASSRRRQGNTEAFF. The V gene is TRBV7-6, the J gene TRBJ1-1; 7 bases agree with TRBD1. Germline values: CDR1 SGHVS, CDR2 FNYEAQ. This CDR3 is 15 amino acids long. Losses at the gene ends were 5 bases for V and 2 bases for J; bases not matched to a gene: 8. Filled out from reference TRBV7-6 and TRBJ1-1, the complete variable domain reads GAGVSQSPRYKVTKRGQDVALRCDPISGHVSLYWYRQALGQGPEFLTYFNYEAQQDKSGLPNDRFSAERPEGSISTLTIQRTEQRDSAMYRCASSRRRQGNTEAFFGQGTRLTVV.